This TCR beta chain was documented in a study of post-analysis software for immune sequencing data. This clonotype was recorded at least ten times. Antigen specificity is unknown. cDNA libraries for TCR beta contained unique molecular identifiers. Each CDR3 protein is one row after TCRdb ran MiXCR on the PCR reads. The data show hundreds of thousands of distinct CDR3 sequences, 30% seen once. The CDR3 spans 15 residues. J was trimmed by 7 bases and V by 5 bases; bases with no gene match: 9. The V gene's germline CDR1 is SGHTA and CDR2 FQGNSA. Study results and limitations: Patients had higher frequencies than controls of about 5 TRBV segments, including TRBV5-6, TRBV5-1 and TRBV20-1.

This TCR was sampled from a girl aged 5-17 years with multiple sclerosis. The material sequenced was blood. V is TRBV7-2 and J is TRBJ2-1, with 9 bases lining up with TRBD2. CDR3 loop: CASSLRAGGGNEQFF. CDR3 sequence (DNA): TGTGCCAGCAGCCTACGGGCGGGAGGGGGGAATGAGCAGTTCTTC.